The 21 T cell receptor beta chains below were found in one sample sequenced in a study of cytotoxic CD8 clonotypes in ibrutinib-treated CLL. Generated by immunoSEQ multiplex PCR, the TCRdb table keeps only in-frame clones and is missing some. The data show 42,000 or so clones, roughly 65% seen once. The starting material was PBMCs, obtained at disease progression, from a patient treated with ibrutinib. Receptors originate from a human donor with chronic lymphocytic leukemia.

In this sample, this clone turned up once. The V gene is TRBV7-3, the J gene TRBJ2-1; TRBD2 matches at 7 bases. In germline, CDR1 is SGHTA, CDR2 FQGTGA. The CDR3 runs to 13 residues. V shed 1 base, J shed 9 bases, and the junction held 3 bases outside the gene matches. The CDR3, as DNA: TGTGCCAGCAGCTTAATGGGGGAGGGTGAGCAGTTCTTC. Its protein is CASSLMGEGEQFF.

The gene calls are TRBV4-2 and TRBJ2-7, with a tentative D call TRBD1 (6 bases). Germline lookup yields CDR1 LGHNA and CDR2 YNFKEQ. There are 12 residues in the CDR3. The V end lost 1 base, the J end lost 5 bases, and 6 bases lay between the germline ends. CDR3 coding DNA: TGTGCCAGCAGCCAAGGGGGGCACGAGCAGTACTTC. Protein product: CASSQGGHEQYF.

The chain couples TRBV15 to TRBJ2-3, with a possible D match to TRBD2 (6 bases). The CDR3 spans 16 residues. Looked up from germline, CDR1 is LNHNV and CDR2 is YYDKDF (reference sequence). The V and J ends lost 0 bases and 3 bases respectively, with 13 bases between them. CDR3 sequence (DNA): TGTGCCACCAGCAGAGATCTCGGGAGAGGGACAGATACGCAGTATTTT. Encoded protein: CATSRDLGRGTDTQYF.

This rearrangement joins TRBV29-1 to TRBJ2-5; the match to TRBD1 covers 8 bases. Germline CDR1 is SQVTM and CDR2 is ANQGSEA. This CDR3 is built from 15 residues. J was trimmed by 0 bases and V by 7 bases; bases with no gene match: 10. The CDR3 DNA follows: TGCAGCGCCTCCACAGGGGGGCAGTACCAAGAGACCCAGTACTTC. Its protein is CSASTGGQYQETQYF.

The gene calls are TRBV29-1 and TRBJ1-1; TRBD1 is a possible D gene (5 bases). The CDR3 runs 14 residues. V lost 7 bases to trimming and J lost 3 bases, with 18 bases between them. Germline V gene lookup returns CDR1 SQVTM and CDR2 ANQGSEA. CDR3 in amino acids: CSAMTWGLDTEAFF. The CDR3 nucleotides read TGCAGCGCGATGACGTGGGGCTTGGACACTGAAGCTTTCTTT.

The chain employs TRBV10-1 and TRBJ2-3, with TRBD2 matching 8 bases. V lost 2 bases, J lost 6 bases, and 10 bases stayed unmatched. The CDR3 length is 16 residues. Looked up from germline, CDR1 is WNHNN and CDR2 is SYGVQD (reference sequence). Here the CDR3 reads CASSEQRTSLGDTQYF. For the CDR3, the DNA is TGCGCCAGCAGTGAGCAGAGGACTAGCTTGGGGGATACGCAGTATTTT.

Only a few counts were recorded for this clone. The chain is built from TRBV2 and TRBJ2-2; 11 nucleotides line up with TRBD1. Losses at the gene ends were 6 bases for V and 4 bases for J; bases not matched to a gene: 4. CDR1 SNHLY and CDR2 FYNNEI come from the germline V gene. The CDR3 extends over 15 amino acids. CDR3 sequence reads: CASRKGTGGTGELFF. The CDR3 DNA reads TGTGCCAGCAGGAAGGGGACAGGGGGCACCGGGGAGCTGTTTTTT.

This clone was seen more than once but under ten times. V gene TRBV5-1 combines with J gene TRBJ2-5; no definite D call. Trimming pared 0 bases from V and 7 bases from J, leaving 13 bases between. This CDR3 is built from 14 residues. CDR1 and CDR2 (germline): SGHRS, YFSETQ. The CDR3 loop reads CASSLAEGKATQYF. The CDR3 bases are TGCGCCAGCAGCTTGGCCGAAGGGAAAGCGACCCAGTACTTC. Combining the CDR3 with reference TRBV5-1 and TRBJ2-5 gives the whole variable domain KAGVTQTPRYLIKTRGQQVTLSCSPISGHRSVSWYQQTPGQGLQFLFEYFSETQRNKGNFPGRFSGRQFSNSRSEMNVSTLELGDSALYLCASSLAEGKATQYFGPGTRLLVL.

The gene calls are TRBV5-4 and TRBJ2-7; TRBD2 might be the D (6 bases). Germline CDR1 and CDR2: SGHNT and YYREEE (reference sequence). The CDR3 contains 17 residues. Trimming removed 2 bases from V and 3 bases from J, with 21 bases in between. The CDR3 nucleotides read TGTGCCAGCAGCTTTGATCGAGCGGAGGGACCCCGCTACGAGCAGTACTTC. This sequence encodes CASSFDRAEGPRYEQYF.

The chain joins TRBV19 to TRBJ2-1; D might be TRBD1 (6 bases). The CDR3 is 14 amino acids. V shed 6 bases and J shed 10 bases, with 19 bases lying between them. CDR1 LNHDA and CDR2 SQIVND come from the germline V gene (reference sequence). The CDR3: CASRNQGGGQEQFF. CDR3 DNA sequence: TGTGCCAGTAGGAACCAAGGGGGTGGTCAGGAGCAGTTCTTC.

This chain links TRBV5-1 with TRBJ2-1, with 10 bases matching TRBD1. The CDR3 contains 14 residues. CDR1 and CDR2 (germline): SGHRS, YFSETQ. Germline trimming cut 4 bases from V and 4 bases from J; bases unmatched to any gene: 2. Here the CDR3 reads CASSPGQGYNEQFF. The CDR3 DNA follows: TGCGCCAGCAGCCCGGGACAGGGGTACAATGAGCAGTTCTTC.

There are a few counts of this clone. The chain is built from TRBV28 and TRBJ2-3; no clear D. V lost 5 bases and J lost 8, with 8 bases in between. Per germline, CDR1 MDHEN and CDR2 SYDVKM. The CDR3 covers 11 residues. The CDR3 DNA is TGTGCCAGCAGTGGAATTGCTACGCAGTATTTT. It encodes CASSGIATQYF. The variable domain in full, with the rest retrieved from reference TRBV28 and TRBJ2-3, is DVKVTQSSRYLVKRTGEKVFLECVQDMDHENMFWYRQDPGLGLRLIYFSYDVKMKEKGDIPEGYSVSREKKERFSLILESASTNQTSMYLCASSGIATQYFGPGTRLTVL.

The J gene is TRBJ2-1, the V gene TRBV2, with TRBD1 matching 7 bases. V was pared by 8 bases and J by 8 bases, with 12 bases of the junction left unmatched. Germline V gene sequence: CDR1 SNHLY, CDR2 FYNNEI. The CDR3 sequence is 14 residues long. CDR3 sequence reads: CASCRRGGWDEQFF. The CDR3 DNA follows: TGTGCCAGCTGTCGGAGAGGGGGCTGGGATGAGCAGTTCTTC. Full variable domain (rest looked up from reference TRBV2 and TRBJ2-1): EPEVTQTPSHQVTQMGQEVILRCVPISNHLYFYWYRQILGQKVEFLVSFYNNEISEKSEIFDDQFSVERPDGSNFTLKIRSTKLEDSAMYFCASCRRGGWDEQFFGPGTRLTVL.

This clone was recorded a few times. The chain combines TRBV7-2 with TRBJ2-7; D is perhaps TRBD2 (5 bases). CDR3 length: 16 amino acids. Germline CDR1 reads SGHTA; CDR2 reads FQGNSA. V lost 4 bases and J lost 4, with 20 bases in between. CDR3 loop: CASSYGVTLYGYEQYF. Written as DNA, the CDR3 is TGTGCCAGCAGCTACGGGGTTACCCTTTATGGTTACGAGCAGTACTTC.

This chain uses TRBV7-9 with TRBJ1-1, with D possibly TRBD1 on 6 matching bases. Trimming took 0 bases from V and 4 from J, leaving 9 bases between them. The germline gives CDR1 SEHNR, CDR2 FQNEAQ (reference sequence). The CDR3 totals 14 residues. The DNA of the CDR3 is TGTGCCAGCAGCTTAGCGGGGGCCTCCACTGAAGCTTTCTTT. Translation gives CASSLAGASTEAFF.

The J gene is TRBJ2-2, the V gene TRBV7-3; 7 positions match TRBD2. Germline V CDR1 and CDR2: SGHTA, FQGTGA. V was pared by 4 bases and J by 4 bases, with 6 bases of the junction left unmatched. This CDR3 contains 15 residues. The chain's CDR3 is CASSSLAGRTGELFF. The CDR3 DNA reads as TGTGCCAGCAGCTCCTTAGCGGGCCGCACCGGGGAGCTGTTTTTT.

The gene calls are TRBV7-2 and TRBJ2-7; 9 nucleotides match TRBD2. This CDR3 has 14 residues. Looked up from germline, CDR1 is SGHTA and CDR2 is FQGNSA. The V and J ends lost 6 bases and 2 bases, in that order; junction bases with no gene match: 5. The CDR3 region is CASSPTSGAYEQYF. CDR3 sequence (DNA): TGTGCCAGCAGTCCGACTAGCGGAGCCTACGAGCAGTACTTC.

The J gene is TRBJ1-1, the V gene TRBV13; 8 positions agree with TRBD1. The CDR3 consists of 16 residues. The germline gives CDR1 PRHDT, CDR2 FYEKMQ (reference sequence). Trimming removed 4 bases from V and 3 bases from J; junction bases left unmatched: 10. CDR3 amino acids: CASSSTRTGRDTEAFF. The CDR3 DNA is TGTGCCAGCAGCTCAACTCGGACAGGGCGTGACACTGAAGCTTTCTTT. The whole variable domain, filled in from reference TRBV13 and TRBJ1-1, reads AAGVIQSPRHLIKEKRETATLKCYPIPRHDTVYWYQQGPGQDPQFLISFYEKMQSDKGSIPDRFSAQQFSDYHSELNMSSLELGDSALYFCASSSTRTGRDTEAFFGQGTRLTVV.

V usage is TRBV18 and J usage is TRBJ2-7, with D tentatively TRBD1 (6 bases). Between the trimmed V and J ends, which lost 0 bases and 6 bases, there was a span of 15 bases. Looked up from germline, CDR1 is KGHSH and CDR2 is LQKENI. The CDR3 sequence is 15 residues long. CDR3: CASSPPSSIRGEQYF. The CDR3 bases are TGTGCCAGCTCACCACCGTCTTCCATCAGGGGCGAGCAGTACTTC.

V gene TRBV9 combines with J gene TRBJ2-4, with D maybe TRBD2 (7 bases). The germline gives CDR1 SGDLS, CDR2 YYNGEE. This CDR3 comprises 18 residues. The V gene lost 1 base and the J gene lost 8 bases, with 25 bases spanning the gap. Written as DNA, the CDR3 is TGTGCCAGCAGCGTAAGGGGAGGTAGCGGGCCCCAGGGGTACATTCAGTACTTC. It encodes CASSVRGGSGPQGYIQYF.

CDR3 in amino acids: CASSRLAGPITDTQYF. The CDR3 nucleotides are TGTGCCAGTAGTAGGTTAGCGGGACCGATCACAGATACGCAGTATTTT. V usage is TRBV19 and J usage is TRBJ2-3; 8 bases agree with TRBD2. This CDR3 has 16 residues. CDR1 is LNHDA, CDR2 SQIVND, per germline (reference sequence). V was pared by 4 bases and J by 2 bases, with 8 bases of the junction left unmatched.